The 27 T cell receptor beta chains reported below all come from one sample, sequenced in a study of shared clonotypes between healthy human individuals. Only in-frame clones appear in the TCRdb table, and some are missing; sequencing was by immunoSEQ multiplex PCR. This sample carries over a million clones, 70% to 80% of them seen once, and the ten largest clones take 0.52%. Sample: memory CD4+ T cells from PBMCs. Subset described: CD45RA-negative fraction. These receptor sequences come from a young man in good health. Some clones in this sample may be carry-over from other donors' samples.

This chain uses TRBV15 with TRBJ2-2; the match to TRBD2 covers 7 bases. The CDR3 runs to 17 residues. Losses at the gene ends were 5 bases for V and 6 bases for J; bases not matched to a gene: 15. Germline lookup yields CDR1 LNHNV and CDR2 YYDKDF (reference sequence). The CDR3 is CATSGREKRLVSGELFF. The CDR3 DNA reads as TGTGCCACCAGCGGGAGGGAAAAACGTCTCGTCTCCGGGGAGCTGTTTTTT.

The genes are TRBV28 and TRBJ1-1; D unclear. Germline loops: CDR1 MDHEN, CDR2 SYDVKM. CDR3 length equals 13 residues. Trimming took 3 bases from V and 4 from J, leaving 9 bases between them. Written as DNA, the CDR3 is TGTGCCAGCAGTTTCGGTCCTTCCACTGAAGCTTTCTTT. This sequence encodes CASSFGPSTEAFF.

The rearrangement links TRBV7-9 to TRBJ2-5; 11 nucleotides align to TRBD2. Germline CDR1 and CDR2: SEHNR and FQNEAQ (reference sequence). The CDR3 runs 16 residues. The V segment lost 1 base and the J segment 4 bases; nucleotides outside the gene matches: 5. Written as DNA, the CDR3 is TGTGCCAGCAGCTTAGTTCCTAGCGGGAGGCTAGAGACCCAGTACTTC. Residues: CASSLVPSGRLETQYF.

This rearrangement joins TRBV4-2 to TRBJ1-5; no clear D. V shed 2 bases and J shed 2 bases, with 7 bases lying between them. CDR3 size: 14 residues. In germline, CDR1 is LGHNA, CDR2 YNFKEQ. CDR3 sequence: CASSQQSRNQPQHF. The DNA of the CDR3 is TGTGCCAGCAGCCAACAGAGTCGCAATCAGCCCCAGCATTTT.

The rearrangement links TRBV1 to TRBJ2-3; no DNA check was done on the table's D call, TRBD2. TRBV1 corresponds to a pseudogene. The CDR3 consists of 19 residues. The CDR3 reads CTSSGTELAGEASTDTQYF. CDR3 in DNA: TGCACCAGCAGCGGGACCGAACTAGCGGGAGAGGCCAGCACAGATACGCAGTATTTT.

The chain carries TRBV29-1 and TRBJ1-1, with D unclear. CDR3 size: 13 residues. Trimming cost V 2 bases and J 4 bases, with 11 bases left between them. Germline-derived CDR1 and CDR2 are SQVTM and ANQGSEA. CDR3 in amino acids: CSVERQDGTEAFF. The DNA for the CDR3 is TGCAGCGTTGAACGGCAGGATGGCACTGAAGCTTTCTTT.

The chain links TRBV28 to TRBJ2-3; no reliable D call. Germline lookup yields CDR1 MDHEN and CDR2 SYDVKM. Trimming removed 2 bases at V and 2 bases at J, with 8 bases between. The CDR3 consists of 14 residues. CDR3 region: CASSLVGPTDTQYF. DNA for the CDR3: TGTGCCAGCAGTTTAGTAGGGCCCACAGATACGCAGTATTTT.

The gene calls are TRBV5-1 and TRBJ1-2, with D unclear. Per germline, CDR1 SGHRS and CDR2 YFSETQ. This CDR3 is 13 amino acids long. Between the trimmed V and J ends, which lost 5 bases and 4 bases, there was a span of 12 bases. The CDR3 DNA sequence: TGCGCCAGCAGGGAGCCCCAAAGCTATGGCTACACCTTC. Residues: CASREPQSYGYTF.

The chain uses TRBV5-5 and TRBJ1-2, with 8 bases matching TRBD1. Germline CDR1 and CDR2: SGHKS and YYEKEE (reference sequence). The CDR3 covers 16 residues. The V segment lost 0 bases and the J segment 0 bases; nucleotides outside the gene matches: 4. The CDR3: CASSLAGGLANYGYTF. As DNA, the CDR3 is TGTGCCAGCAGCTTGGCAGGGGGCCTAGCTAACTATGGCTACACCTTC.

CDR3 DNA sequence: TGTGCCAGTAAGTGGGATACAGGGGGCAGTCAGCCCCAGCATTTT. Translation gives CASKWDTGGSQPQHF. J is TRBJ1-5 and V is TRBV19, with 9 positions matching TRBD1. V dropped 7 bases and J dropped 6; count of bases not matched to a gene: 10. CDR1 and CDR2 from the germline V gene are LNHDA and SQIVND (reference sequence). The length of the CDR3 is 15 residues.

In its sample, this clone was seen once. The chain combines TRBV25-1 with TRBJ1-4, with 9 nucleotides matching TRBD1. The CDR3 is made up of 13 amino acids. Looked up from germline, CDR1 is MGHDK and CDR2 is SYGVNS. The V segment lost 7 bases and the J segment 7 bases; nucleotides outside the gene matches: 4. CDR3 protein: CASTGTGREKLFF. As DNA, the CDR3 is TGTGCCAGCACTGGGACAGGGCGTGAAAAACTGTTTTTT.

The V gene is TRBV7-3, the J gene TRBJ2-1, with 7 nucleotides matching TRBD2. V was pared by 5 bases and J by 13 bases, with 11 bases of the junction left unmatched. The CDR3 runs 13 residues. Germline CDR1 SGHTA, CDR2 FQGTGA. The chain's CDR3 is CASSQTSFTIQFF. The CDR3 DNA follows: TGTGCCAGCAGCCAGACTAGCTTTACCATACAGTTCTTC.

The chain uses TRBV6-6 and TRBJ2-7, with 9 positions matching TRBD1. This CDR3 region has 15 residues. J was trimmed by 0 bases and V by 2 bases; bases with no gene match: 2. The V gene's germline CDR1 is MNHNY and CDR2 SVGAGI (reference sequence). The CDR3 sequence is CASSYGQGPSYEQYF. The CDR3 DNA sequence: TGTGCCAGCAGTTACGGACAGGGGCCCTCCTACGAGCAGTACTTC.

The chain carries TRBV18 and TRBJ2-1; 13 bases are shared with TRBD2. The CDR3 covers 19 residues. Trimming removed 3 bases from V and 6 bases from J; junction bases left unmatched: 14. CDR1 and CDR2 (germline): KGHSH, LQKENI. The CDR3 DNA follows: TGTGCCAGCTCACCTATTTTGCCGGGACTAGCGGGGAGCTCCAATGAGCAGTTCTTC. This encodes CASSPILPGLAGSSNEQFF.

The chain carries TRBV7-9 and TRBJ2-7, with 7 bases identical to TRBD1. Germline assignment: CDR1 SEHNR and CDR2 FQNEAQ (reference sequence). The CDR3 covers 14 residues. With V trimmed by 5 bases and J by 5 bases, 9 bases remained unmatched. CDR3 DNA: TGTGCCAGCAGCCGTCTCGGGACAGCCGACGAGCAGTACTTC. It translates to CASSRLGTADEQYF. Based on the CDR3 plus reference TRBV7-9 and TRBJ2-7, the full variable domain is DTGVSQNPRHKITKRGQNVTFRCDPISEHNRLYWYRQTLGQGPEFLTYFQNEAQLEKSRLLSDRFSAERPKGSFSTLEIQRTEQGDSAMYLCASSRLGTADEQYFGPGTRLTVT.

This CDR3 is CASSPSGTRLEQYF. Written as DNA, the CDR3 is TGTGCCAGCAGCCCCTCCGGGACTAGGCTCGAGCAGTACTTC. This chain connects TRBV7-2 to TRBJ2-7; 8 bases agree with TRBD2. The CDR3 covers 14 residues. J gave up 6 bases and V 5 bases, and 9 bases lay outside the gene matches. The germline gives CDR1 SGHTA, CDR2 FQGNSA.

This chain uses TRBV29-1 with TRBJ1-1, with unresolved D. Germline V gene sequence: CDR1 SQVTM, CDR2 ANQGSEA. The CDR3 covers 11 residues. Trimming pared 6 bases from V and 0 bases from J, leaving 5 bases between. The CDR3 reads CSVRVNTEAFF. The CDR3 DNA reads as TGCAGCGTACGGGTGAACACTGAAGCTTTCTTT.

Worth noting for this clone: This sample also contains other DNA sequences that code for the same CDR3. The CDR3 reads CASSPGPGQGNQPQHF. The CDR3 region has the DNA TGCGCCAGCAGCCCGGGGCCGGGACAGGGAAATCAGCCCCAGCATTTT. The J gene is TRBJ1-5, the V gene TRBV5-1, with 9 bases that match TRBD1. The CDR3 contains 16 residues. Unmatched junction bases numbered 9, after V lost 4 bases and J lost 4 bases. Germline values: CDR1 SGHRS, CDR2 YFSETQ.

The chain recombines TRBV6-5 with TRBJ2-7; possibly TRBD1 or TRBD2 for D (5 bases each). Trimming stripped 6 bases from V and 5 bases from J, with 11 bases between. CDR1 and CDR2 (germline): MNHEY, SVGAGI. CDR3 size: 12 residues. The CDR3 coding sequence is TGTGCCAGCAGGACTAAAGGGGACGAGCAGTACTTC. Residues: CASRTKGDEQYF.

In this sample, this clone turned up many times. V is TRBV7-9 and J is TRBJ2-1, with D tentatively TRBD1 (6 bases). V lost 0 bases and J 5 bases, leaving 11 bases between the germline ends. Germline values: CDR1 SEHNR, CDR2 FQNEAQ (reference sequence). This CDR3 spans 15 amino acids. The CDR3 protein is CASSLARYRDNEQFF. CDR3 nucleotide sequence: TGTGCCAGCAGCTTAGCCCGTTACAGGGACAATGAGCAGTTCTTC.

This clone appeared a few times. The rearrangement joins TRBV18 to TRBJ1-1; 8 bases are a match to TRBD1. With 5 bases clipped from V and 7 bases from J, the junction kept 9 bases outside the gene matches. Germline lookup yields CDR1 KGHSH and CDR2 LQKENI. There are 14 residues in the CDR3. CDR3 sequence: CASSAGTGPIEAFF. CDR3 DNA: TGTGCCAGCTCAGCCGGGACAGGACCTATTGAAGCTTTCTTT.

This clone was observed at least ten times. CDR3 DNA sequence: TGTGCCAGCTCTCCTTATAATCGGGAAAAACTGTTTTTT. Protein: CASSPYNREKLFF. The V and J genes are TRBV6-1 and TRBJ1-4; D uncertain. The CDR3 contains 13 residues. Per germline, CDR1 MNHNS and CDR2 SASEGT. Trimming stripped 8 bases from V and 8 bases from J, with 15 bases between.

The genes are TRBV9 and TRBJ1-1, with D possibly TRBD1 on 5 matching bases. Looked up from germline, CDR1 is SGDLS and CDR2 is YYNGEE. CDR3 length: 12 residues. Between the trimmed V and J ends, which lost 4 bases and 5 bases, there was a span of 9 bases. CDR3 residues: CASSYGGTEAFF. The CDR3 coding sequence is TGTGCCAGCAGCTACGGGGGGACTGAAGCTTTCTTT.

This clone has at least ten counts. The V gene is TRBV29-1, the J gene TRBJ2-6, with 9 bases matching TRBD2. V shed 3 bases, J shed 4 bases, and the junction held 7 bases outside the gene matches. The germline CDR1 and CDR2 sequences are SQVTM and ANQGSEA. CDR3 length: 16 amino acids. The CDR3 region is CSVEGTSSRGANVLTF. The CDR3 nucleotides are TGCAGCGTTGAGGGGACTAGCTCGAGAGGGGCCAACGTCCTGACTTTC.

This clone was picked up one time. The chain combines TRBV10-3 with TRBJ1-1; D is undetermined. V shed 9 bases and J shed 2 bases, with 13 bases lying between them. Per germline, CDR1 ENHRY and CDR2 SYGVKD. CDR3 length: 13 amino acids. CDR3 sequence (DNA): TGTGCCATTACAGTCCGAATAAACACTGAAGCTTTCTTT. Protein sequence: CAITVRINTEAFF.

This sequence joins TRBV7-8 and TRBJ2-4, with TRBD2 identical over 9 bases. V trimming: 5 bases; J trimming: 4 bases; junction bases outside the gene matches: 9. The CDR3 contains 16 residues. Germline V lookup: CDR1 SGHVS, CDR2 FQNEAQ. CDR3 nucleotides: TGTGCCAGCAGCCCCGAGACTAGCGGCCTAAAAAACATTCAGTACTTC. Protein product: CASSPETSGLKNIQYF.

V and J are TRBV5-8 and TRBJ2-5; D is uncertain. Trimming stripped 3 bases from V and 3 bases from J, with 9 bases between. The CDR3 consists of 13 residues. Per germline, CDR1 SGHTS and CDR2 YDEGEE. This CDR3 reads CASSSVDKETQYF. DNA of the CDR3: TGTGCCAGCAGCTCCGTTGATAAAGAGACCCAGTACTTC.